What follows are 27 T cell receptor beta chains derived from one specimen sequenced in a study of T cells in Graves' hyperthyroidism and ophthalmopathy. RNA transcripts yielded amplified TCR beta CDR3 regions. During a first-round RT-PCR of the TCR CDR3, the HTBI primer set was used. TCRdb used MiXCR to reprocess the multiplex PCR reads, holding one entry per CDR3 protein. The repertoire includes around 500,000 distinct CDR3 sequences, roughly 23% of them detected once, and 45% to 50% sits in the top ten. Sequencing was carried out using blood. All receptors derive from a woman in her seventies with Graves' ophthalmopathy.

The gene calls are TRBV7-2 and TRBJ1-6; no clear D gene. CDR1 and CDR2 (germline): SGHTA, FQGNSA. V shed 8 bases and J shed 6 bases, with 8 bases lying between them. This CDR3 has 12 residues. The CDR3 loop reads CASGNINSPLHF. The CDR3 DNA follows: TGTGCCAGCGGGAACATTAATTCACCCCTCCACTTT.

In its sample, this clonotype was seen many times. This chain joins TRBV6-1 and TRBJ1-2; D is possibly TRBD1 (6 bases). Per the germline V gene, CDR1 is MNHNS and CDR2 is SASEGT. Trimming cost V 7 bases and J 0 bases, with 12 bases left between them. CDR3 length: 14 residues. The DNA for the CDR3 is TGTGCCAGCACCGCGTGGACAGCTAACTATGGCTACACCTTC. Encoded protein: CASTAWTANYGYTF.

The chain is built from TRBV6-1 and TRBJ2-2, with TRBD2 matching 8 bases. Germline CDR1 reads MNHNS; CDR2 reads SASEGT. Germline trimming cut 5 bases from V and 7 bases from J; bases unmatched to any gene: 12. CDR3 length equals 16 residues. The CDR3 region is CASSLRGGRHIGELFF. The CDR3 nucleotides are TGTGCCAGCAGTCTACGGGGGGGGCGCCACATCGGGGAGCTGTTTTTT.

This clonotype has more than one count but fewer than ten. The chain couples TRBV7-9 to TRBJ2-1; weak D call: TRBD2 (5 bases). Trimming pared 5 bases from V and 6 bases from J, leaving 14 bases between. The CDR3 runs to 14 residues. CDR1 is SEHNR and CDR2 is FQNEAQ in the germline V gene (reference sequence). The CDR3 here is CASSVSGSGNEQFF. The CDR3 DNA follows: TGTGCCAGCAGCGTAAGCGGATCCGGCAATGAGCAGTTCTTC.

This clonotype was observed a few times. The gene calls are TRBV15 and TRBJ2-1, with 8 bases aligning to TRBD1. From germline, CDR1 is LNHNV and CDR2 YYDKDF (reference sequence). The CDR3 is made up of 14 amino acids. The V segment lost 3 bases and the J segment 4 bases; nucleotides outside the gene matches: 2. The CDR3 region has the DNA TGTGCCACCAGCAGGGACAGGGTTTACAATGAGCAGTTCTTC. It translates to CATSRDRVYNEQFF.

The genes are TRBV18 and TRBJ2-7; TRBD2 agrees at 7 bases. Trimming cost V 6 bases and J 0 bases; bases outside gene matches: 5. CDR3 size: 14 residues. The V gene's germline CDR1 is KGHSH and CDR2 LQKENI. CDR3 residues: CASSGSGNSYEQYF. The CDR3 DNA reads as TGTGCCAGCTCGGGGAGCGGGAACTCCTACGAGCAGTACTTC.

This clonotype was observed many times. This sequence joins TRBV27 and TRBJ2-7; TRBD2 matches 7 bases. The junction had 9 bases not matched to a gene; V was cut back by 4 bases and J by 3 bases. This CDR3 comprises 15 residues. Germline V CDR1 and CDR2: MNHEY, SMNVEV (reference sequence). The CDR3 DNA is TGTGCCAGCAGTTGGGCTAGCGGACGGATCTACGAGCAGTACTTC. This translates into CASSWASGRIYEQYF.

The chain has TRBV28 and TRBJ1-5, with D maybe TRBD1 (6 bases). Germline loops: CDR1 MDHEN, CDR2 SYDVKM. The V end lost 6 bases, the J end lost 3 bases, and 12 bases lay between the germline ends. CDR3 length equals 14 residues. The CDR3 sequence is CASSYRVHNQPQHF. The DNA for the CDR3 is TGTGCCAGCAGCTACAGGGTTCACAATCAGCCCCAGCATTTT.

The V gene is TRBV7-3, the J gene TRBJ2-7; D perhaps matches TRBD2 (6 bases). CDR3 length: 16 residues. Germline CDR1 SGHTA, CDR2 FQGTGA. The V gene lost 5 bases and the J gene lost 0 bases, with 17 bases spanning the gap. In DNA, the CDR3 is TGTGCCAGCAGCCCCCGCCCGGGAGAGAGCTCCTACGAGCAGTACTTC. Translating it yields CASSPRPGESSYEQYF.

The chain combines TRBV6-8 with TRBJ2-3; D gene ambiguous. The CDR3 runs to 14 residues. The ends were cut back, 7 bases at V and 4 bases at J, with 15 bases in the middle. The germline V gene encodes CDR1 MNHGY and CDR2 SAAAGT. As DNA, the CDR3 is TGTGCCAGCAAAAGCTTTAAAGCCTCAGATACGCAGTATTTT. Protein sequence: CASKSFKASDTQYF.

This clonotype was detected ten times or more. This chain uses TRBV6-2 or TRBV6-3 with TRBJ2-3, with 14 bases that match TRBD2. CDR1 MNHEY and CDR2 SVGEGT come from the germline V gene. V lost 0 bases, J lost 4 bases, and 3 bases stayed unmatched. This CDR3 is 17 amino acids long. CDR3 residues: CASSYSGLAGGPDTQYF. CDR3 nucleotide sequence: TGTGCCAGCAGTTACTCCGGACTAGCGGGAGGTCCAGATACGCAGTATTTT.

For the CDR3, the DNA is TGTGCCAGCAGTCCCTATCAGGGACAGCTCTATGGCTACACCTTC. It encodes CASSPYQGQLYGYTF. The chain carries TRBV27 and TRBJ1-2; TRBD1 matches 7 bases. After removal of 5 bases from V and 4 bases from J, the junction contained 10 bases not matched to a gene. Per germline, CDR1 MNHEY and CDR2 SMNVEV (reference sequence). CDR3 length equals 15 residues.

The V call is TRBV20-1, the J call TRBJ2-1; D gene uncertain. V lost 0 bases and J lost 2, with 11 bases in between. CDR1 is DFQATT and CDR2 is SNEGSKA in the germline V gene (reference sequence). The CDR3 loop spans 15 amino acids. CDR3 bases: TGCAGTGCTAGAGAACTACGCGATACCTACAATGAGCAGTTCTTC. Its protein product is CSARELRDTYNEQFF.

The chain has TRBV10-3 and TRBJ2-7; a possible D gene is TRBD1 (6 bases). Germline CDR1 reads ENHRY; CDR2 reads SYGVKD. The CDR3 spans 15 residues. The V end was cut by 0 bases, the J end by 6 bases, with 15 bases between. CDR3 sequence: CAISESNSRGSEQYF. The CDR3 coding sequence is TGTGCCATCAGTGAGTCGAATAGTAGGGGGAGCGAGCAGTACTTC.

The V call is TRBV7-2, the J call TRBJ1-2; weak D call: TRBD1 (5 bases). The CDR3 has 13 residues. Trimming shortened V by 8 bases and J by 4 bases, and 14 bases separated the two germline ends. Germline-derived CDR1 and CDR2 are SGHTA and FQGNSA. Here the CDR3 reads CASALGPSYGYTF. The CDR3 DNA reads TGTGCCAGCGCCTTGGGGCCCAGCTATGGCTACACCTTC. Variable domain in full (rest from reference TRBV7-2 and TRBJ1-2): GAGVSQSPSNKVTEKGKDVELRCDPISGHTALYWYRQSLGQGLEFLIYFQGNSAPDKSGLPSDRFSAERTGGSVSTLTIQRTQQEDSAVYLCASALGPSYGYTFGSGTRLTVV.

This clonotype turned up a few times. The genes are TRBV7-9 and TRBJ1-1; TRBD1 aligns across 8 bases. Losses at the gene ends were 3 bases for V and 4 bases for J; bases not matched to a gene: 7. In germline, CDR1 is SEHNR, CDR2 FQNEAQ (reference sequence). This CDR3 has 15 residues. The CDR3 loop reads CASSFLLTGVTEAFF. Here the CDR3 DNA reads TGTGCCAGCAGCTTCCTCCTGACAGGGGTCACTGAAGCTTTCTTT.

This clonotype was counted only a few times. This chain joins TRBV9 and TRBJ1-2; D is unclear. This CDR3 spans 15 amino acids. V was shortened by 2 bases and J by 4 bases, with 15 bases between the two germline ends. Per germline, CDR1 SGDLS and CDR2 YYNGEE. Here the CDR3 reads CASSVGGPKIYGYTF. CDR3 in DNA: TGTGCCAGCAGCGTCGGCGGGCCTAAGATCTATGGCTACACCTTC.

CDR3 loop: CASSLGTGAHSPLHF. The DNA for the CDR3 is TGTGCCAGCAGCCTCGGGACAGGGGCTCATTCACCCCTCCACTTT. This chain joins TRBV5-6 and TRBJ1-6, with 10 bases that match TRBD1. The length of the CDR3 is 15 residues. The ends lost 4 bases at V and 8 bases at J; junction bases unmatched: 6. Germline V gene sequence: CDR1 SGHDT, CDR2 YYEEEE. The variable domain in full, with the rest retrieved from reference TRBV5-6 and TRBJ1-6, is DAGVTQSPTHLIKTRGQQVTLRCSPKSGHDTVSWYQQALGQGPQFIFQYYEEEERQRGNFPDRFSGHQFPNYSSELNVNALLLGDSALYLCASSLGTGAHSPLHFGNGTRLTVT.

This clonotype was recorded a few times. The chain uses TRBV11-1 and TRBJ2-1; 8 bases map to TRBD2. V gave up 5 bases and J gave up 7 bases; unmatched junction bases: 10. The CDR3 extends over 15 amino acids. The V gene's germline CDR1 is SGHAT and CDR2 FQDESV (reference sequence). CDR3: CASSPNSGGLNEQFF. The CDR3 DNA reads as TGTGCCAGCAGCCCGAACAGCGGGGGTCTTAATGAGCAGTTCTTC.

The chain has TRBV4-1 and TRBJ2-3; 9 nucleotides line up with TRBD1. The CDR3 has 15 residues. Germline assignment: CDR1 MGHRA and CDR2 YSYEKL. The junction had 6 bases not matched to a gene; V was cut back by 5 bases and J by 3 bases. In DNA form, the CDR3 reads TGCGCCAGCAGCTCAGACAGGGGGAGAACAGATACGCAGTATTTT. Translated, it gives CASSSDRGRTDTQYF.

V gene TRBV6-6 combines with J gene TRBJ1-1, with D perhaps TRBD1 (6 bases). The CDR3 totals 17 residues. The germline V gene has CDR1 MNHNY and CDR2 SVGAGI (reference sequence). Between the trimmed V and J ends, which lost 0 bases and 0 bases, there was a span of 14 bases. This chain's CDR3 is CASSYSDREYLNTEAFF. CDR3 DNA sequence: TGTGCCAGCAGTTACTCGGACAGAGAATACCTGAACACTGAAGCTTTCTTT.

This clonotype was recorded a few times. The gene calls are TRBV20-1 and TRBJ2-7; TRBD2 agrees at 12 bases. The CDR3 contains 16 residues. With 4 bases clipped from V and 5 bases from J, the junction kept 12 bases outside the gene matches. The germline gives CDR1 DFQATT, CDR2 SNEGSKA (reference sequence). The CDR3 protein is CSAKASGRAEGNEQYF. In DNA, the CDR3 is TGCAGTGCTAAGGCTAGCGGGAGGGCCGAGGGGAACGAGCAGTACTTC.

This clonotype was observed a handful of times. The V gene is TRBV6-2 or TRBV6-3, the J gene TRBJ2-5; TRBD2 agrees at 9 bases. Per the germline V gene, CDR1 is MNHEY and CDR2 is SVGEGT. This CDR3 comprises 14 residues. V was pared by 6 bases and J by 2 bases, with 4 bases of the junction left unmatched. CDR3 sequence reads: CASRSSGTQETQYF. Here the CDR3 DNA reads TGTGCCAGCAGGTCTAGCGGGACTCAAGAGACCCAGTACTTC.

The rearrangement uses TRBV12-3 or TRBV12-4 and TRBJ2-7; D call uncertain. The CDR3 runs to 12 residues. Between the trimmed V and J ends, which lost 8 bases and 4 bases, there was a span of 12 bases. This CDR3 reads CASRNALYEQYF. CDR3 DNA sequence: TGTGCCAGCCGAAACGCCCTGTACGAGCAGTACTTC.

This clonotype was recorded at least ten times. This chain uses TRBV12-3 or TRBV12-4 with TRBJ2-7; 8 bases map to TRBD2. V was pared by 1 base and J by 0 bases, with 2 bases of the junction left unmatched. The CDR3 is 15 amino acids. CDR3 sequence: CASSLGSGNSYEQYF. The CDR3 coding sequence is TGTGCCAGCAGTTTAGGTAGCGGGAACTCCTACGAGCAGTACTTC.

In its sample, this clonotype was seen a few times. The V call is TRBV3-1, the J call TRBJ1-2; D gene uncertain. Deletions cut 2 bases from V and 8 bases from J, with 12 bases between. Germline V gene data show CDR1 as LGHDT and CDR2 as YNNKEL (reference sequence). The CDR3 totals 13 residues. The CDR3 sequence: CASSQLLPGGYTF. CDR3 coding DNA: TGTGCCAGCAGCCAACTCCTACCCGGGGGCTACACCTTC. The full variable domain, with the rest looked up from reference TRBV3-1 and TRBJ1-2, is DTAVSQTPKYLVTQMGNDKSIKCEQNLGHDTMYWYKQDSKKFLKIMFSYNNKELIINETVPNRFSPKSPDKAHLNLHINSLELGDSAVYFCASSQLLPGGYTFGSGTRLTVV.

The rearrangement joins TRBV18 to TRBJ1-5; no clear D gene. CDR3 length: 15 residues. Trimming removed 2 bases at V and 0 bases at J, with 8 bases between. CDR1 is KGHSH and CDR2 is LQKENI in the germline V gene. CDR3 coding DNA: TGTGCCAGCTCACCAGAGGCAGTTAGCAATCAGCCCCAGCATTTT. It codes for CASSPEAVSNQPQHF.